Listed below are T cell receptor beta chains from one sample, sequenced in a study. MiXCR, run by TCRdb on the RT-PCR reads, gives a single entry per CDR3 protein. The table has about 680,000 distinct CDR3 sequences, 14% seen once; the top ten hold roughly 3.6%. The specimen was memory CD4+ T cells from blood. These receptor sequences come from a female donor in good health, serving as a healthy control. Both conserved end residues are part of each CDR3. A D gene is named only where the DNA matches it firmly. Expanded clones are given a class, and other clones once, few, many or no size at all.

DNA: TGCGCCAGCAGCTACTCGGGAGGGGGTCCGGGTCTCTACGAGCAGTACTTC; CDR3: CASSYSGGGPGLYEQYF; J: TRBJ2-7; size: many; D: TRBD2; V: TRBV5-1
DNA: TGCAGCGTGCCGACTGGGGACAGAAGATTGGGCCACACCTTC; CDR3: CSVPTGDRRLGHTF; J: TRBJ1-2; size: many; D: TRBD1; V: TRBV29-1
DNA: TGTGCCAGCAGTGGGACAGGGGAAACCGGGGAGCTGTTTTTT; CDR3: CASSGTGETGELFF; J: TRBJ2-2; size: few; D: TRBD1; V: TRBV28
DNA: TGCGCCAGCAGCTGGAGGTCGGGACAGGGGGCCACCGGGGAGCTGTTTTTT; CDR3: CASSWRSGQGATGELFF; J: TRBJ2-2; size: few; D: TRBD1; V: TRBV5-1
DNA: TGTGCCAGCAGCTCTCCCGGGACAGGTCAAGGCTACACCTTC; CDR3: CASSSPGTGQGYTF; J: TRBJ1-2; size: -; D: TRBD1; V: TRBV7-2
DNA: TGTGCCAGCCCTGACGGGAACTCCTACGAGCAGTACTTC; CDR3: CASPDGNSYEQYF; J: TRBJ2-7; size: many; D: -; V: TRBV6-1
DNA: TGCAGTGCTAGAGATGGAGCAGCCTACAATGAGCAGTTCTTC; CDR3: CSARDGAAYNEQFF; J: TRBJ2-1; size: many; D: -; V: TRBV20-1
DNA: TGTGCCAGCAGTTATAGGCAGCGGAATTCACCCCTCCACTTT; CDR3: CASSYRQRNSPLHF; J: TRBJ1-6; size: many; D: -; V: TRBV6-5
DNA: TGTGCCAGCAGCTTAAGGGGACACCCGGCCCCCTACGAGCAGTACTTC; CDR3: CASSLRGHPAPYEQYF; J: TRBJ2-7; size: -; D: -; V: TRBV7-3
DNA: TGTGCCAGCAGTTACTCGAGGTACAGAGCCTACGAGCAGTACTTC; CDR3: CASSYSRYRAYEQYF; J: TRBJ2-7; size: few; D: -; V: TRBV6-2/TRBV6-3
DNA: TGTGCCAGCAGTTTACTAGGGGCGGGAAGGGACAATGAGCAGTTCTTC; CDR3: CASSLLGAGRDNEQFF; J: TRBJ2-1; size: -; D: -; V: TRBV27
DNA: TGTGCCAGCAATTCGGACGTCGGCTATGGCTACACCTTC; CDR3: CASNSDVGYGYTF; J: TRBJ1-2; size: -; D: -; V: TRBV2
DNA: TGTGCCAGCAGTTACTCCCCGGGGTTAGCGGGAGGGCCGCCTGAGCAGTTCTTC; CDR3: CASSYSPGLAGGPPEQFF; J: TRBJ2-1; size: many; D: TRBD2; V: TRBV6-5
DNA: TGTGCCAGCAGCTCCCAGGGGGGAAGTGAGCAGTACTTC; CDR3: CASSSQGGSEQYF; J: TRBJ2-7; size: many; D: -; V: TRBV7-2
DNA: TGTGCCAGCAGTAGCGGGCCAGGGAGCTACGAGCAGTACTTC; CDR3: CASSSGPGSYEQYF; J: TRBJ2-7; size: many; D: TRBD2; V: TRBV5-5
DNA: TGTGCCAGCCAATCAGCCGTGGTCCGAGGATATAGCAATCAGCCCCAGCATTTT; CDR3: CASQSAVVRGYSNQPQHF; J: TRBJ1-5; size: many; D: -; V: TRBV28
DNA: TGCGCCAGCAGCTTGCGGGGACTAGAGTCCCCCGAGCAGTTCTTC; CDR3: CASSLRGLESPEQFF; J: TRBJ2-1; size: many; D: TRBD2; V: TRBV5-1
DNA: TGTGCCAGCAGCTCTCACTCCTACAATGAGCAGTTCTTC; CDR3: CASSSHSYNEQFF; J: TRBJ2-1; size: few; D: -; V: TRBV7-3
DNA: TGTGCCAGCAGTATCCGGGGCCTACAAGAGACCCAGTACTTC; CDR3: CASSIRGLQETQYF; J: TRBJ2-5; size: few; D: -; V: TRBV12-3/TRBV12-4
DNA: TGTGCCATCAGCAGAGAGACCGGCGGCGAGCAGTACTTC; CDR3: CAISRETGGEQYF; J: TRBJ2-7; size: few; D: -; V: TRBV15
DNA: TGTGCCAGCAGCCAACGAGGACAGGGAGGGGGGGCTTTCTTT; CDR3: CASSQRGQGGGAFF; J: TRBJ1-1; size: -; D: TRBD1; V: TRBV12-3/TRBV12-4
DNA: TGTGCCAGCAGCCAAAACCGGGGGACCCAGTACTTC; CDR3: CASSQNRGTQYF; J: TRBJ2-5; size: -; D: -; V: TRBV3-1
DNA: TGTGCCAGCAGCTTGGCCCTGGCAGCCAATCAGCCCCAGCATTTT; CDR3: CASSLALAANQPQHF; J: TRBJ1-5; size: few; D: -; V: TRBV5-6
DNA: TGTGCCAGCAGCCGTGACAGGGCTGGTGAGCAGTTCTTC; CDR3: CASSRDRAGEQFF; J: TRBJ2-1; size: few; D: TRBD1; V: TRBV5-4